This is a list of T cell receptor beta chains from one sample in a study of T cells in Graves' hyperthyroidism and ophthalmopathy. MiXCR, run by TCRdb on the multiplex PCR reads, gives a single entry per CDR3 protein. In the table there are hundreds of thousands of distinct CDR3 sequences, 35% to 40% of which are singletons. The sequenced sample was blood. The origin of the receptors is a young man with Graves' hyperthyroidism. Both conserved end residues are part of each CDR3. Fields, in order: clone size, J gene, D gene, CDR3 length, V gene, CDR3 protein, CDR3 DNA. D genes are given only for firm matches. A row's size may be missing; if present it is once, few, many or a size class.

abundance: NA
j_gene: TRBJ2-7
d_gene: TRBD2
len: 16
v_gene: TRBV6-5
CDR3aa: CASSETSGGSTYEQYF
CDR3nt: TGTGCCAGCAGTGAGACTAGCGGGGGTTCGACCTACGAGCAGTACTTC

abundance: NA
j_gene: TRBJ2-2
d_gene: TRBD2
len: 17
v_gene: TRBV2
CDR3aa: CASSGWLAGPNTGELFF
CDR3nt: TGTGCCAGCAGTGGGTGGCTAGCGGGGCCGAACACCGGGGAGCTGTTTTTT

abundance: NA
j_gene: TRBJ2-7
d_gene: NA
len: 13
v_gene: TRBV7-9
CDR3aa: CASSAGARYEQYF
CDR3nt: TGTGCCAGCAGCGCTGGGGCGAGGTACGAGCAGTACTTC

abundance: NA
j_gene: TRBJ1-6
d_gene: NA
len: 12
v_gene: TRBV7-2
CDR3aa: CASSTAGTALHF
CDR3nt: TGTGCCAGCAGCACGGCGGGGACGGCTCTCCACTTT

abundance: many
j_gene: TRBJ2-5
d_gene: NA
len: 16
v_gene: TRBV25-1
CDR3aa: CASSELGKTGEETQYF
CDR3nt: TGTGCCAGCAGTGAATTGGGAAAGACAGGAGAAGAGACCCAGTACTTC

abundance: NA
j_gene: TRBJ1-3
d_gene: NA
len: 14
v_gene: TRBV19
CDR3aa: CASKTAETGNTIYF
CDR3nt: TGTGCCAGTAAAACCGCGGAAACTGGAAACACCATATATTTT

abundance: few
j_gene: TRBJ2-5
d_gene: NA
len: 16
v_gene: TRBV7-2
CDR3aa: CASRLTGQSVKETQYF
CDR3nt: TGTGCCAGCAGACTGACGGGGCAATCGGTAAAGGAGACCCAGTACTTC

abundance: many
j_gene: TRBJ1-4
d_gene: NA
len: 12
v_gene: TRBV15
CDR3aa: CATSRLREKLFF
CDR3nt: TGTGCCACCAGCAGACTGAGAGAAAAACTGTTTTTT

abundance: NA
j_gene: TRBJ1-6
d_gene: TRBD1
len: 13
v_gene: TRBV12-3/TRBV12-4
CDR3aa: CASSWTGGSPLHF
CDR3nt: TGTGCCAGCAGTTGGACAGGGGGATCACCCCTCCACTTT

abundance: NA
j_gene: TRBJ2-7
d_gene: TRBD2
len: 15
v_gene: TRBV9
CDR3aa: CASSVGGLDTYEQYF
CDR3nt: TGTGCCAGCAGCGTTGGGGGACTAGATACCTACGAGCAGTACTTC

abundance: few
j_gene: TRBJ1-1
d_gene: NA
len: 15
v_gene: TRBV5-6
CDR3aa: CASSLGAFPNTEAFF
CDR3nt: TGTGCCAGCAGCTTGGGTGCGTTCCCTAACACTGAAGCTTTCTTT

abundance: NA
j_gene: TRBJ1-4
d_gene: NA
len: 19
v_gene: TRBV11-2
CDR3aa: CASSSLTPDNPATNEKLFF
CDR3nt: TGTGCCAGCAGCTCCCTCACCCCCGACAACCCTGCAACTAATGAAAAACTGTTTTTT

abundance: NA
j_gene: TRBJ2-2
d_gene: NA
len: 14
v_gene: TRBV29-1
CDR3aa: CSTGTPANTGELFF
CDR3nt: TGCAGCACAGGGACACCAGCGAACACCGGGGAGCTGTTTTTT

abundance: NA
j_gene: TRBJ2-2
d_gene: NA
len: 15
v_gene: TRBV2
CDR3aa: CASVDGGYDTGELFF
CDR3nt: TGTGCCAGCGTTGATGGGGGTTACGACACCGGGGAGCTGTTTTTT

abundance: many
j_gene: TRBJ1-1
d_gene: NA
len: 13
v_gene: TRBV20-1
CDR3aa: CSARDQFRNEAFF
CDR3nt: TGCAGTGCTAGAGACCAATTCAGGAATGAGGCTTTCTTT

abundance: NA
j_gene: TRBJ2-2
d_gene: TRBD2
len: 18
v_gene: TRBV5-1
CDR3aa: CASSSAGTSGGITGELFF
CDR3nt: TGCGCCAGCAGCTCCGCCGGGACTAGCGGGGGGATCACCGGGGAGCTGTTTTTC

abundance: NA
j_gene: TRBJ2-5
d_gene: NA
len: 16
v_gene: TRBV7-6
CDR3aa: CASSLLPRGVQETQYF
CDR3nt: TGTGCCAGCAGCTTACTACCGCGCGGGGTCCAAGAGACCCAGTACTTC

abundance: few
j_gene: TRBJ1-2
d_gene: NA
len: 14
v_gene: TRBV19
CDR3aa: CASIDRDRHYGYTF
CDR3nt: TGTGCCAGTATTGACCGGGACCGTCACTATGGCTACACCTTC

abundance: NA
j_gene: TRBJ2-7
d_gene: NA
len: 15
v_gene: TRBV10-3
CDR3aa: CASSLPGQSPYEQYF
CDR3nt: TGTGCCAGCAGCCTACCGGGACAATCTCCCTACGAGCAGTACTTC

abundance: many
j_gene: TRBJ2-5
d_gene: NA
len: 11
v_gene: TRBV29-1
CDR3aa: CSVQVGETQYF
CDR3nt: TGCAGCGTTCAGGTGGGGGAGACCCAGTACTTC

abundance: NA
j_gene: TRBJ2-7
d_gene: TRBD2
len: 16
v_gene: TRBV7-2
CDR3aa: CASSSGLAGFHYEQYF
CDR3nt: TGTGCCAGCAGTTCCGGACTAGCGGGATTCCACTACGAGCAGTACTTC

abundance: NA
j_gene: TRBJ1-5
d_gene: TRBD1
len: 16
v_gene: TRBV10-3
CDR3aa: CAGGQEGSYSNQPQHF
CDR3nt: TGTGCAGGCGGACAGGAAGGATCTTATAGCAATCAGCCCCAGCATTTT

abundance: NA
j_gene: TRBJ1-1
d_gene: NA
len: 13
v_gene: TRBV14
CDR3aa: CATNPWGNTEAFF
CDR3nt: TGTGCCACTAATCCGTGGGGGAACACTGAAGCTTTCTTT

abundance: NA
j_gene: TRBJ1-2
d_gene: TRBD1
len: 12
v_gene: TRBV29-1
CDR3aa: CSVNRGHDGYTF
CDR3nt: TGCAGCGTCAACAGGGGGCACGATGGCTACACCTTC

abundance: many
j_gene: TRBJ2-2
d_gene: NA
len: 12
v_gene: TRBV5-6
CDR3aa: CASSLVVGELFF
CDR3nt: TGTGCCAGCAGCTTGGTGGTCGGGGAGCTGTTTTTT

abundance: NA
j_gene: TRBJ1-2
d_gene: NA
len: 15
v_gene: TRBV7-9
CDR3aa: CASSPADGENYGYTF
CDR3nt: TGTGCCAGCAGCCCCGCAGACGGGGAGAACTATGGCTACACCTTC

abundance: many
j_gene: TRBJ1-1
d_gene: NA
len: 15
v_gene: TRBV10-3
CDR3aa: CAISESESLNTEAFF
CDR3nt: TGTGCCATCAGTGAGTCGGAAAGCTTGAACACTGAAGCTTTCTTT

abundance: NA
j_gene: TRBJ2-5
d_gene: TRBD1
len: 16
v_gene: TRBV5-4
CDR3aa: CASSSTGTGGRETQHF
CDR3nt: TGTGCCAGCAGTTCTACCGGGACAGGGGGCCGAGAGACCCAGCACTTC

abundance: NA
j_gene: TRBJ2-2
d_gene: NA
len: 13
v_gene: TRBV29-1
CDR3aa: CSVVGFNTGELFF
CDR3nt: TGCAGCGTTGTCGGGTTCAACACCGGGGAGCTGTTTTTT

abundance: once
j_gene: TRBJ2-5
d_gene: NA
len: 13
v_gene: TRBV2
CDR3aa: CASGKGNQETQYF
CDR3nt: TGTGCCAGCGGGAAAGGGAACCAAGAGACCCAGTACTTC

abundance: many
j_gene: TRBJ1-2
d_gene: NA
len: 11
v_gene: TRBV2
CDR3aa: CASSVGNGYTF
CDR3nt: TGTGCCAGCAGTGTAGGAAACGGCTACACCTTC

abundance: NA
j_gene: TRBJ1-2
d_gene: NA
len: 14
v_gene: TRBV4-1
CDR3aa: CASSPQEVAYGYTF
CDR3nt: TGCGCCAGCAGCCCGCAGGAGGTGGCCTATGGCTACACCTTC

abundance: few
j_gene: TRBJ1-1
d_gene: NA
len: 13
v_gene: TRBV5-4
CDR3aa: CALASDRDTEAFF
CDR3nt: TGTGCCCTAGCGTCGGACAGAGACACTGAAGCTTTCTTT

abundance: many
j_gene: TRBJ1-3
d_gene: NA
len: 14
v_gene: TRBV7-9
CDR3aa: CASSQAVGGNTIYF
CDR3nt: TGTGCCAGCAGCCAGGCAGTGGGCGGAAACACCATATATTTT

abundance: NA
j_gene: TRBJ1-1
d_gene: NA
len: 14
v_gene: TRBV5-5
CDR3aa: CASSLDTGGTEAFF
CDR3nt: TGTGCCAGCAGCTTGGATACGGGCGGGACTGAAGCTTTCTTT

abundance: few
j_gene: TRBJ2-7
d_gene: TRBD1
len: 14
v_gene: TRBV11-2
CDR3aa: CASSGQGALGEQYF
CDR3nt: TGTGCCAGCAGCGGACAGGGGGCCCTCGGGGAGCAGTACTTC

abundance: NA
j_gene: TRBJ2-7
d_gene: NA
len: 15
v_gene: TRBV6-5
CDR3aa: CASSYVGGVSYEQYF
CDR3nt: TGTGCCAGCAGTTACGTAGGTGGGGTATCCTACGAGCAGTACTTC

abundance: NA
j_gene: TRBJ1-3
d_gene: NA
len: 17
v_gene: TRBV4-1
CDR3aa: CASSQDVLTGPANTIYF
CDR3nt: TGCGCCAGCAGCCAAGATGTCTTAACAGGCCCGGCTAACACCATATATTTT

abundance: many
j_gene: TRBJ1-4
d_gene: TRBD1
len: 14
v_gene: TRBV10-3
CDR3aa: CAIRSGTDNEKLFF
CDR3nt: TGTGCCATCAGGTCCGGGACAGATAATGAAAAACTGTTTTTT

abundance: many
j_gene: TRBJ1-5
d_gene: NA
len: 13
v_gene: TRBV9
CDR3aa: CASSVGDGQPQHF
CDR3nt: TGTGCCAGCAGCGTAGGGGACGGTCAGCCCCAGCATTTT

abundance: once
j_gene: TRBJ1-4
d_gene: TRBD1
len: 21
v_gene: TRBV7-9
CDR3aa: CASSPRGSGDRGIFENEKLFF
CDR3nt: TGTGCCAGCAGCCCAAGGGGTTCAGGGGACAGGGGGATCTTCGAGAATGAAAAACTGTTTTTT

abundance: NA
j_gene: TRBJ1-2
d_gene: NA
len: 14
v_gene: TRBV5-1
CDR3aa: CASSLEASGYGYTF
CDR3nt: TGCGCCAGCAGCTTGGAGGCGTCAGGGTATGGCTACACCTTC

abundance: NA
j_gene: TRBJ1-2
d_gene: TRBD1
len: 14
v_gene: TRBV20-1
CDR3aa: CSARDHRGDYGYTF
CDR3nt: TGCAGTGCTAGAGACCACAGGGGGGACTATGGCTACACCTTC

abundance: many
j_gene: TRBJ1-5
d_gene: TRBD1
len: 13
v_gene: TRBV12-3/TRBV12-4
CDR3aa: CASSWDRVQPQHF
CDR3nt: TGTGCCAGCAGTTGGGACAGGGTTCAGCCCCAGCATTTT

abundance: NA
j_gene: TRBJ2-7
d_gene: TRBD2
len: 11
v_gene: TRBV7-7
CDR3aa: CASSRRAGAYF
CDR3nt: TGTGCTAGCAGTCGGCGGGCGGGAGCATACTTC

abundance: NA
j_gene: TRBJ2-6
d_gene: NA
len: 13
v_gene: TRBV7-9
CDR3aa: CASSSGRANVLTF
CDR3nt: TGTGCCAGCAGCTCCGGACGGGCCAACGTCCTGACTTTC

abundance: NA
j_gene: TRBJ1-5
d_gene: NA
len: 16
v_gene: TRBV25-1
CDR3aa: CASSYPRTDSNQPQHF
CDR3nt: TGTGCCAGCAGTTATCCCAGGACAGATAGCAATCAGCCCCAGCATTTT

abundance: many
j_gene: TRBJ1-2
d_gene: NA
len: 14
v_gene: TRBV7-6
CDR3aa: CASSLGPGNYGYTF
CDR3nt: TGTGCCAGCAGCTTAGGTCCAGGCAACTATGGCTACACCTTC

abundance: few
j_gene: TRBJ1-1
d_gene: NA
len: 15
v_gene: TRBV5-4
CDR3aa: CASSLNGGMNTEAFF
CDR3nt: TGTGCCAGCAGCTTGAATGGGGGGATGAACACTGAAGCTTTCTTT

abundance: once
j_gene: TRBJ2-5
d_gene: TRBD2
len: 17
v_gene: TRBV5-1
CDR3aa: CASSLTMSGGLQETQYF
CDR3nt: TGCGCCAGCAGCTTGACCATGAGCGGGGGCCTCCAAGAGACCCAGTACTTC